Shown below are 5 T cell receptor beta chains from a single sample sequenced in a study of cytomegalovirus exposure and HLA in healthy donors (dated by TCRdb to about 2017). Library method: the immunoSEQ multiplex PCR assay. For the multiplex PCR, a mixture combining 60 forward primers for TCR Vbeta segments and 13 reverse primers for TCR Jbeta segments was used. TCRdb stores this immuneACCESS table with in-frame sequences only. Part of the clones is absent; in the studies checked, under half of the shortfall reflects unresolved V genes, and no reason is known for the rest. This sample comprises 200,000 to 250,000 clones, 70% to 80% of them detected only once. The leading ten clones occupy approximately 0.22% of the sample. Sequencing was carried out using PBMCs. These receptors were obtained from a girl aged 2 to 10 in good health and CMV-seronegative.

The chain combines TRBV21-1 with TRBJ1-2. TRBV21-1 counts as a pseudogene. The CDR3 is 16 residues long. Here the CDR3 reads CASRRVAAADFYGYTF. CDR3 coding DNA: TGTGCCAGCAGGAGGGTAGCGGCAGCTGATTTCTATGGCTACACCTTC.

In this sample, this clone turned up a few times. The chain uses TRBV19 and TRBJ1-2; D gene uncertain. V was trimmed by 3 bases and J by 5 bases, leaving 19 bases between them. Germline V lookup: CDR1 LNHDA, CDR2 SQIVND (reference sequence). The CDR3 has 16 residues. The CDR3 DNA follows: TGTGCCAGTAGTATTCTGGGCATGGGCGATTCTTATGGCTACACCTTC. Protein product: CASSILGMGDSYGYTF.

This chain's CDR3 is CASSTRFQETQYF. Written as DNA, the CDR3 is TGTGCCAGCAGCACCAGGTTCCAAGAGACCCAGTACTTC. The rearrangement links TRBV5-4 to TRBJ2-5; D is unresolved. Germline loops: CDR1 SGHNT, CDR2 YYREEE (reference sequence). CDR3 length equals 13 residues. V was pared by 4 bases and J by 1 base, with 8 bases between. The entire variable domain, with the rest obtained from reference TRBV5-4 and TRBJ2-5, is as follows: ETGVTQSPTHLIKTRGQQVTLRCSSQSGHNTVSWYQQALGQGPQFIFQYYREEENGRGNFPPRFSGLQFPNYSSELNVNALELDDSALYLCASSTRFQETQYFGPGTRLLVL.

V is TRBV6-5 and J is TRBJ2-7, with 11 bases matching TRBD2. Germline CDR1 MNHEY, CDR2 SVGAGI. The CDR3 is 15 amino acids. V gave up 6 bases and J gave up 3 bases; unmatched junction bases: 7. The CDR3 nucleotides are TGTGCCAGCAGCCTGGGGACTAGCGGTTACTACGAGCAGTACTTC. This encodes CASSLGTSGYYEQYF.

CDR3 amino acids: CASTRSRNYEQYF. CDR3 DNA: TGTGCCAGCACTCGCAGCAGAAACTACGAGCAGTACTTC. The gene calls are TRBV2 and TRBJ2-5, with D unresolved. The J call is doubtful: the DNA matches TRBJ2-7 better. The CDR3 runs 13 residues. CDR1 SNHLY and CDR2 FYNNEI come from the germline V gene.